Each of the 6 T cell receptor beta chains below was sequenced from the same sample in a study of shared clonotypes between healthy human individuals. Sequencing was performed with immunoSEQ multiplex PCR; in TCRdb, only in-frame clones are kept and a portion is missing. The data show 450,000 to 500,000 clones, about 84% seen once. Sample: PBMCs. These receptors all come from a woman between 40 and 50 years old in good health. Some clones in this sample may be carry-over from other donors' samples.

The CDR3 DNA reads TGTGCCAGCAGCTTTGAACTAGCGGGAGTGTACAATGAGCAGTTCTTC. Its protein is CASSFELAGVYNEQFF. The V and J genes are TRBV5-5 and TRBJ2-1, with TRBD2 matching over 11 bases. V shed 2 bases and J 4 bases; nucleotides not matched to a gene: 5. The CDR3 extends over 16 amino acids. Germline-derived CDR1 and CDR2 are SGHKS and YYEKEE (reference sequence).

This clone was recorded only once. CDR3 nucleotide sequence: TGTGCCAGCAGTTTAGGGGGCCACAGGCTATACTTC. Protein sequence: CASSLGGHRLYF. The V call is TRBV28, the J call TRBJ2-7; possible D gene TRBD1, 6 bases. The CDR3 is 12 residues long. With 2 bases removed from V and 13 bases from J, the gap between germline ends came to 15 bases. CDR1 is MDHEN and CDR2 is SYDVKM in the germline V gene.

The chain recombines TRBV18 with TRBJ1-5, with D hard to call. Trimming pared 6 bases from V and 0 bases from J, leaving 9 bases between. The CDR3 consists of 14 residues. Per the germline V gene, CDR1 is KGHSH and CDR2 is LQKENI. The CDR3 nucleotides are TGTGCCAGCTCTCGCGATAATAGCAATCAGCCCCAGCATTTT. It codes for CASSRDNSNQPQHF.

This clone showed up just once. The genes are TRBV29-1 and TRBJ2-7; D perhaps matches TRBD1 (5 bases). V dropped 6 bases and J dropped 0 bases, with 9 bases sitting between them. The CDR3 has 12 residues. Germline-derived CDR1 and CDR2 are SQVTM and ANQGSEA. Here the CDR3 reads CSVKTASYEQYF. CDR3 DNA: TGCAGCGTCAAGACAGCCTCCTACGAGCAGTACTTC.

This chain joins TRBV9 and TRBJ2-3, with 8 bases fitting TRBD2. Germline V gene lookup returns CDR1 SGDLS and CDR2 YYNGEE. CDR3 length: 14 amino acids. V lost 7 bases, J lost 3 bases, and 7 bases stayed unmatched. CDR3 in amino acids: CASGAGGRTDTQYF. The CDR3 nucleotides are TGTGCCAGCGGGGCGGGAGGTCGTACAGATACGCAGTATTTT.

V usage is TRBV27 and J usage is TRBJ2-2, with D hard to call. V was clipped by 1 base and J by 5 bases, with 11 bases between them. The CDR3 is made up of 15 amino acids. CDR1 and CDR2 (germline): MNHEY, SMNVEV (reference sequence). The DNA of the CDR3 is TGTGCCAGCAGTTTATTTGCCCCAGGTACCGGGGAGCTGTTTTTT. It codes for CASSLFAPGTGELFF.